These T cell receptor beta chains were read from a single sample in a study of T cell responses to AZD1222 COVID-19 vaccine. Only in-frame clones appear in the TCRdb table, and some are missing; sequencing was by immunoSEQ multiplex PCR. This table holds about 85,000 clones, about 85% found once. The sequencing used peripheral blood, collected 28 days after the second AZD1222 dose. The receptors originated from an adult who received the AZD1222 COVID-19 vaccine. CDR3s include the opening cysteine and the closing phenylalanine or tryptophan. D genes are given only for firm matches. Expanded clones get a size class; other rows say once, few or many, or leave the size out.

clone_size d_call j_call v_call cdr3_nt cdr3_aa
NA NA TRBJ2-6 TRBV5-1 TGCGCCAGCAGCGCCCCCGCGGGCTCTGGGGCCAACGTCCTGACTTTC CASSAPAGSGANVLTF
NA NA TRBJ1-4 TRBV7-7 TGTGCTAGCAGCCTCCTTTTGGGGACCCGGATCCGGGAGGAAAAACTGTTTTTT CASSLLLGTRIREEKLFF
NA TRBD1 TRBJ1-2 TRBV19 TGTGCCAGTAGCCTTTATCCCCCAGGGGGAACTAACTATGGCTACACCTTC CASSLYPPGGTNYGYTF
NA NA TRBJ2-2 TRBV7-8 TGTGCCAGTAGCTTGGTCTTTGGGGCAGGCGGGGAGCTGTTTTTT CASSLVFGAGGELFF
NA NA TRBJ2-1 TRBV11-2 TGTGCCAGCAGCTTTGACAGTTACAATGAGCAGTTCTTC CASSFDSYNEQFF
NA NA TRBJ1-4 TRBV5-1 TGCGCCAGCAGCCTCCTTGGGACGGCAGAAAAACTGTTTTTT CASSLLGTAEKLFF
NA NA TRBJ1-2 TRBV18 TGTGCCAGCTCACCACGACCACCTCCCAACTATGGCTACACCTTC CASSPRPPPNYGYTF
NA NA TRBJ1-3 TRBV4-1 TGCGCCAGCAGCCAAGATATTCTGTTCTCTGGAAACACCATATATTTT CASSQDILFSGNTIYF
once TRBD1 TRBJ2-7 TRBV18 TGTGCCAGCTCACCAATATTAACTCAGGGGGCAGGCTACGAGCAGTACTTC CASSPILTQGAGYEQYF
NA NA TRBJ1-1 TRBV10-3 TGTGCCATCAGTCAGGACAGAGGGTCAAACACTGAAGCTTTCTTT CAISQDRGSNTEAFF
NA NA TRBJ2-1 TRBV6-5 TGTGCCAGCAGCAGGGACAAAAACAATGAGCAGTTCTTC CASSRDKNNEQFF
NA NA TRBJ2-7 TRBV3-1/TRBV3-2 TGTGCCAGCAGCTATACCTACGAGCAGTACTTC CASSYTYEQYF
NA NA TRBJ2-3 TRBV4-1 TGCGCCAGCAGCCAAGATCGGAGGGGAACAGATACGCAGTATTTT CASSQDRRGTDTQYF
NA NA TRBJ2-7 TRBV3-1/TRBV3-2 TGTGCCAGCAGCCAGATCCCCCCTGGGTTCATCAATTACGAGCAGTACTTC CASSQIPPGFINYEQYF
NA NA TRBJ1-1 TRBV2 TGTGCCAGCGTGCGGGACGGCCAGAACACTGAAGCTTTCTTT CASVRDGQNTEAFF
NA TRBD2 TRBJ2-1 TRBV3-1/TRBV3-2 TGTGCCAGCAGGGGAGGGATCTATGAGCAGTTCTTC CASRGGIYEQFF
NA TRBD2 TRBJ2-1 TRBV11-3 TGTGCCAGCAGCTTAGCTCTAGCGGGAGGTCACAATGAGCAGTTCTTC CASSLALAGGHNEQFF
NA NA TRBJ2-7 TRBV11-3 TGTGCCAGCAGCTTACGAACCCAAGAGACCGACGGCTCCGGGCACTACGAGCAGTACTTC CASSLRTQETDGSGHYEQYF
NA NA TRBJ1-1 TRBV7-9 TGTGCCAGCAGCTTTAGACAGCTGAACACTGAAGCTTTCTTT CASSFRQLNTEAFF
NA NA TRBJ2-3 TRBV5-1 TGCGCCAGCAGCGAGCAAAGCACAGATACGCAGTATTTT CASSEQSTDTQYF
few NA TRBJ2-7 TRBV20-1 TGCAGTGCTAGTGGTCGGGTATCCTACGAGCAGTACTTC CSASGRVSYEQYF
NA NA TRBJ2-5 TRBV3-1/TRBV3-2 TGTGCCAGCAGCCTACAGCCTTCTAGCGTTCAAGAGACCCAGTACTTC CASSLQPSSVQETQYF